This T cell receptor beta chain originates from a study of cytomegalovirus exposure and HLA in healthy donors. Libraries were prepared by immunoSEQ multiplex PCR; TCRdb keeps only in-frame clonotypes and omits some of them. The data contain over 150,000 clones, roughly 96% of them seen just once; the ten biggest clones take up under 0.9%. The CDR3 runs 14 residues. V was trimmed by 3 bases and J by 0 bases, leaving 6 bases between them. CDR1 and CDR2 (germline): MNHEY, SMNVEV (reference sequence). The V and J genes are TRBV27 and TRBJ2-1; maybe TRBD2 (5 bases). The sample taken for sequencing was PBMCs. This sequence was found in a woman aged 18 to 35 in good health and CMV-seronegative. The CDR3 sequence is CASSFAGSYNEQFF. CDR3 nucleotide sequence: TGTGCCAGCAGTTTTGCGGGCTCCTACAATGAGCAGTTCTTC.